Sequencing of this T cell receptor beta chain was carried out in a study of T cell responses to AZD1222 COVID-19 vaccine. General study points: Baseline seropositives among AZD1222 recipients totaled only 6 or 7.

To note about this clone: Its antigen is not identified.

Clones were sequenced by immunoSEQ multiplex PCR, and TCRdb holds only the in-frame ones, with some missing. The sample yields over 75,000 clones, approximately 88% seen once. Germline CDR1 is SGDLS and CDR2 is YYNGEE. V was pared by 3 bases and J by 7 bases, with 4 bases of the junction left unmatched. The CDR3 has 15 residues. The sequence derives from an adult in good health. The source material was peripheral blood, sampled on day 0 of AZD1222 vaccination. The V and J genes are TRBV9 and TRBJ2-3; 14 bases align to TRBD2. The CDR3 region has the DNA TGTGCCAGCAGCGCCGGACTAGCGGGAGGACATACGCAGTATTTT. It translates to CASSAGLAGGHTQYF.